The T cell receptor (beta chain) described here comes from a study of blood T cell repertoires in COVID-19. Only in-frame clones appear in the TCRdb table, and some are missing; sequencing was by immunoSEQ multiplex PCR. The sample holds more than 55,000 clones; less than 85% are singletons and the top ten take around 13%. With 3 bases removed from V and 0 bases from J, the gap between germline ends came to 9 bases. This CDR3 comprises 14 residues. Germline lookup yields CDR1 DFQATT and CDR2 SNEGSKA (reference sequence). This chain connects TRBV20-1 to TRBJ1-3, with D unresolved. Source material: peripheral blood. This receptor was obtained from a woman aged 70 to 79 with acute or convalescent COVID-19. The CDR3 DNA sequence: TGCAGTGCTAGTTTCGGAGACTCTGGAAACACCATATATTTT. Translated: CSASFGDSGNTIYF.